This entry concerns a single T cell receptor (beta chain). Healthy controls were blood donor buffy coats. Original methodology: The detection floor for productive clonotype frequency was 2.59 x 10-5. Assay used: immunoSEQ multiplex PCR; TCRdb lists only in-frame clones, some missing. V and J calls and clone size come straight from that table; D and trimming were deduced from the DNA. The sample holds tens of thousands of clones; 75% to 85% are singletons and the top ten take approximately 3.8%. Per germline, CDR1 MNHEY and CDR2 SVGAGI. CDR3 length: 14 amino acids. V was clipped by 7 bases and J by 6 bases, with 13 bases between them. This sample is part of a study of STAT5B mutations in CD4+ large granular lymphocyte leukemia. At the level of the study: Among healthy controls, a particular HLA allele went with more CDR3 'QG' motifs.

Sequencing was done on a sample of CD4+ T cells from blood buffy coats. The receptor's source is a human donor in good health. This chain links TRBV6-5 with TRBJ1-6, with D unclear. CDR3: CASMPREINSPLHF. The CDR3 DNA reads TGTGCCAGCATGCCTCGGGAGATTAATTCACCCCTCCACTTT.